Listed here is a single T cell receptor (beta chain). This specimen belongs to a study of blood T cell repertoires in COVID-19. Study details: Samples taken during acute and convalescent COVID-19 were collected in the United States, Italy and Spain.

Residents of 24 US areas, aged about 18 to 95 years, made up the participants. Clinical history reported by participants formed the basis on which cohorts were assigned. Profiled with immunoSEQ multiplex PCR; TCRdb holds only in-frame clones, not every one. The table lists about 260,000 clones, 70% to 90% of them singletons. The clonotype comes from a woman between 40 and 55 years old with acute COVID-19. The sequenced material came from PBMCs or T cells enriched from blood (not recorded which).

CDR3 sequence reads: CAWSGLDQETQYF. The CDR3 DNA is TGTGCCTGGAGTGGACTGGATCAAGAGACCCAGTACTTC. The chain is built from TRBV30 and TRBJ2-5; D is undetermined. V was cut by 1 base and J by 2 bases, with 8 bases left in between. The CDR3 is 13 amino acids. CDR1 and CDR2 from the germline V gene are GTSNPN and SVGIG (reference sequence).